What follows is one TCR beta chain and its context. The sample comes from a study of molecular identifiers for immune sequencing clone quantification. Background on the study: Four of five RNA aliquots from around 18,000 or 91,000 naive CD8 T cells were sequenced.

CDR3 length: 16 amino acids. Trimming removed 2 bases from V and 7 bases from J; junction bases left unmatched: 6. Per germline, CDR1 SGHDT and CDR2 YYEEEE. TCRdb re-analysed the PCR reads in MiXCR, keeping a single row per CDR3 protein. The data hold tens of thousands of distinct CDR3 sequences, with less than 20% observed a single time. This receptor was taken from a human donor in good health. Some libraries in this study had Jurkat cell RNA spiked in. The sequenced sample was naive CD8+ T cells from blood, with Jurkat cell RNA spiked in. As to subset: FACS-sorted CD8+CD4-CCR7+CD45RA+ naive T cells. This chain uses TRBV5-6 with TRBJ2-2; 12 bases are a match to TRBD2. The CDR3 DNA is TGTGCCAGCAGCTTCTCGACTAGCGGGAGCGTCGGGGAGCTGTTTTTT. This codes for CASSFSTSGSVGELFF. Looking up the rest from reference TRBV5-6 and TRBJ2-2 gives the full variable domain: DAGVTQSPTHLIKTRGQQVTLRCSPKSGHDTVSWYQQALGQGPQFIFQYYEEEERQRGNFPDRFSGHQFPNYSSELNVNALLLGDSALYLCASSFSTSGSVGELFFGEGSRLTVL.